The 18 T cell receptor beta chains given below trace back to one sample, sequenced in a study of shared clonotypes between healthy human individuals. Only in-frame clones appear in the TCRdb table, and some are missing; sequencing was by immunoSEQ multiplex PCR. In the table there are under 1,100,000 clones, roughly 80% of which are singletons. The sequenced material came from memory CD4+ T cells sorted from blood. Subset noted: CD45RA-negative fraction. The receptors come from a man aged 18 to 29 in good health.

About this clone itself: Other DNA sequences in the sample encode the same CDR3. The rearrangement links TRBV30 to TRBJ1-5, with TRBD1 as a possible D gene (6 bases). The germline V gene has CDR1 GTSNPN and CDR2 SVGIG (reference sequence). The CDR3 consists of 14 residues. Trimming left V 0 bases short and J 1 base short, with 7 bases between. CDR3 DNA: TGTGCCTGGAGTGTAGGGGGAAGCAATCAGCCCCAGCATTTT. This gives the protein CAWSVGGSNQPQHF.

The chain has TRBV30 and TRBJ1-5, with unresolved D. Germline V CDR1 and CDR2: GTSNPN, SVGIG (reference sequence). The V gene lost 1 base and the J gene lost 6 bases, with 16 bases spanning the gap. The CDR3 runs 15 residues. The DNA of the CDR3 is TGTGCCTGGAGTGGGTCCGACAAACGCGGTCAGCCCCAGCATTTT. This codes for CAWSGSDKRGQPQHF.

This clone was recorded a few times. The CDR3 protein is CASSPGDRTSYGYTF. CDR3 DNA sequence: TGTGCCAGTAGTCCCGGGGACCGGACCTCCTATGGCTACACCTTC. The chain links TRBV19 to TRBJ1-2, with D perhaps matching TRBD1 (5 bases). Germline V lookup: CDR1 LNHDA, CDR2 SQIVND (reference sequence). The CDR3 runs to 15 residues. V lost 5 bases, J lost 4 bases, and 17 bases lay in between. The full variable domain, in which reference TRBV19 and TRBJ1-2 provide the parts outside the CDR3, is DGGITQSPKYLFRKEGQNVTLSCEQNLNHDAMYWYRQDPGQGLRLIYYSQIVNDFQKGDIAEGYSVSREKKESFPLTVTSAQKNPTAFYLCASSPGDRTSYGYTFGSGTRLTVV.

The chain combines TRBV7-9 with TRBJ2-3, with a tentative D call TRBD1 (5 bases). In germline, CDR1 is SEHNR, CDR2 FQNEAQ (reference sequence). The CDR3 consists of 16 residues. V was pared by 1 base and J by 1 base, with 12 bases between. The CDR3 region has the DNA TGTGCCAGCAGCTTAGAAACCAGGGTAGGCACAGATACGCAGTATTTT. Translating it yields CASSLETRVGTDTQYF.

V is TRBV5-1 and J is TRBJ1-1; D remains ambiguous. The germline gives CDR1 SGHRS, CDR2 YFSETQ. Deletions cut 3 bases from V and 0 bases from J, with 12 bases between. The CDR3 totals 15 residues. CDR3 DNA sequence: TGCGCCAGCAGCTCAAACAGCCGTCTGAACACTGAAGCTTTCTTT. Its translation: CASSSNSRLNTEAFF.

V usage is TRBV7-2 and J usage is TRBJ1-4, with 7 bases lining up with TRBD1. Germline V CDR1 and CDR2: SGHTA, FQGNSA. The CDR3 has 14 residues. Losses at the gene ends were 0 bases for V and 7 bases for J; bases not matched to a gene: 2. This CDR3 is CASSLAGGSEKLFF. The CDR3 bases are TGTGCCAGCAGCTTAGCAGGGGGCAGTGAAAAACTGTTTTTT.

The chain uses TRBV5-1 and TRBJ2-3, with 11 bases matching TRBD2. Trimming took 5 bases from V and 3 from J; bases not matched to a gene: 11. The CDR3 spans 17 residues. Per the germline V gene, CDR1 is SGHRS and CDR2 is YFSETQ. The CDR3 reads CASSPDPGTSGTDTQYF. CDR3 nucleotide sequence: TGCGCCAGCAGTCCAGACCCCGGGACTAGCGGAACAGATACGCAGTATTTT.

The CDR3 reads CASSVVSGSYNEQFF. In nucleotides, the CDR3 is TGTGCCAGCAGCGTAGTGAGCGGGAGCTACAATGAGCAGTTCTTC. The V call is TRBV9, the J call TRBJ2-1, with 8 bases aligning to TRBD2. Trimming removed 0 bases from V and 3 bases from J; junction bases left unmatched: 2. The CDR3 is made up of 15 amino acids. Germline CDR1 SGDLS, CDR2 YYNGEE.

The chain carries TRBV11-2 and TRBJ2-1; possible D gene TRBD2, 5 bases. This CDR3 contains 18 residues. Germline V gene sequence: CDR1 SGHAT, CDR2 FQNNGV. V lost 2 bases, J lost 5 bases, and 22 bases lay in between. The CDR3 region has the DNA TGTGCCAGCAGCTTATCCATTCCGGGTTCAGAGGGCCACAATGAGCAGTTCTTC. It encodes CASSLSIPGSEGHNEQFF.

In regard to this clone: Distinct nucleotide sequences in the sample also encode this CDR3. The rearrangement uses TRBV11-3 and TRBJ2-3; TRBD1 might be the D (5 bases). The CDR3 covers 13 residues. V dropped 1 base and J dropped 6 bases, with 8 bases sitting between them. Germline V lookup: CDR1 SGHNT, CDR2 YENEEA. CDR3 sequence reads: CASSLVAGDTQYF. The CDR3 DNA follows: TGTGCCAGCAGCTTAGTCGCAGGGGATACGCAGTATTTT.

This clone was observed a few times. This chain connects TRBV28 to TRBJ2-2; possibly TRBD2 for D (6 bases). Trimming left V 2 bases short and J 7 bases short, with 17 bases between. The CDR3 extends over 16 amino acids. The germline V gene encodes CDR1 MDHEN and CDR2 SYDVKM. CDR3 region: CASSLGGSILGGELFF. CDR3 bases: TGTGCCAGCAGTTTAGGGGGGTCTATTCTGGGCGGGGAGCTGTTTTTT.

The rearrangement uses TRBV28 and TRBJ1-5; D is possibly TRBD1 (6 bases). The CDR3 totals 15 residues. V was shortened by 6 bases and J by 5 bases, with 17 bases between the two germline ends. CDR1 MDHEN and CDR2 SYDVKM come from the germline V gene. CDR3 in amino acids: CASRRTDLGDQPQHF. Here the CDR3 DNA reads TGTGCCAGCAGGCGGACAGACCTTGGGGATCAGCCCCAGCATTTT.

This chain uses TRBV7-2 with TRBJ1-3; D gene unclear. The CDR3 extends over 12 amino acids. Deletions cut 8 bases from V and 2 bases from J, with 7 bases between. Germline V gives CDR1 SGHTA, CDR2 FQGNSA. As DNA, the CDR3 is TGTGCCAGCCATAACCCTGGAAACACCATATATTTT. Translation gives CASHNPGNTIYF. Looking up the rest from reference TRBV7-2 and TRBJ1-3 gives the full variable domain: GAGVSQSPSNKVTEKGKDVELRCDPISGHTALYWYRQSLGQGLEFLIYFQGNSAPDKSGLPSDRFSAERTGGSVSTLTIQRTQQEDSAVYLCASHNPGNTIYFGEGSWLTVV.

The V call is TRBV25-1, the J call TRBJ2-3; a weak D match, TRBD2 (6 bases). This CDR3 is built from 16 residues. V was trimmed by 1 base and J by 2 bases, leaving 13 bases between them. Germline V gene sequence: CDR1 MGHDK, CDR2 SYGVNS. The CDR3 is CASSEFGGANTDTQYF. CDR3 in DNA: TGTGCCAGCAGTGAATTCGGGGGAGCGAACACAGATACGCAGTATTTT.

The chain uses TRBV6-1 and TRBJ2-2; TRBD1 might be the D (7 bases). V lost 7 bases, J lost 3 bases, and 12 bases lay in between. The CDR3 is made up of 14 amino acids. Germline V gene lookup returns CDR1 MNHNS and CDR2 SASEGT. The CDR3 coding sequence is TGTGCCAGCACCAGGGGGGCTGACACCGGGGAGCTGTTTTTT. Encoded protein: CASTRGADTGELFF.

This chain connects TRBV23-1 to TRBJ2-1, with TRBD1 matching over 10 bases. TRBV23-1 is noted as an ORF with a role that remains uncertain. The CDR3 length is 16 residues. The V segment lost 2 bases and the J segment 6 bases; nucleotides outside the gene matches: 7. CDR3: CASSQRDRGLVNEQFF. Here the CDR3 DNA reads TGCGCCAGCAGTCAAAGGGACAGGGGTCTGGTCAATGAGCAGTTCTTC.

V is TRBV7-8 and J is TRBJ2-2, with D unclear. Germline V gene lookup returns CDR1 SGHVS and CDR2 FQNEAQ. The CDR3 extends over 15 amino acids. Trimming removed 0 bases at V and 6 bases at J, with 11 bases between. DNA for the CDR3: TGTGCCAGCAGCTTAGCGCGCCTATCCCCCGGGGAGCTGTTTTTT. It codes for CASSLARLSPGELFF.

The rearrangement links TRBV11-2 to TRBJ1-6; D perhaps matches TRBD1 (5 bases). This CDR3 has 15 amino acids. CDR1 SGHAT and CDR2 FQNNGV come from the germline V gene. Trimming removed 5 bases at V and 6 bases at J, with 14 bases between. DNA of the CDR3: TGTGCCAGCAGCCCGCAAACCGGGACTAATTCACCCCTCCACTTT. It is translated as CASSPQTGTNSPLHF.